Sequencing of this T cell receptor beta chain was carried out in a study of T cells in Graves' hyperthyroidism and ophthalmopathy. Overall study results and limits: It was a median roughly 6.5 months before onset that the model predicted ophthalmopathy. Using 13 V-J features, a model discriminated ophthalmopathy from stable hyperthyroidism.

What was amplified from RNA transcripts were TCR beta CDR3 regions. The TCR CDR3 first-round RT-PCR relied on the HTBI primer set. TCRdb re-derived calls from the multiplex PCR reads in MiXCR, one entry per CDR3 protein. Of 730,000 or so distinct CDR3 sequences listed, under 20% are singletons. This clonotype was observed many times. Antigen unknown. CDR3 length: 16 amino acids. Germline V gives CDR1 LGHDT, CDR2 YNNKEL (reference sequence). The V and J ends lost 0 bases and 5 bases respectively, with 13 bases between them. This clonotype was obtained from a woman in her 50s with Graves' hyperthyroidism that later progressed to Graves' ophthalmopathy. J is TRBJ1-4 and V is TRBV3-1; possible D gene TRBD1, 6 bases. The sequenced sample consisted of blood. The CDR3 is CASSQDSGGGNEKLFF. The CDR3 DNA follows: TGTGCCAGCAGCCAAGATAGCGGGGGCGGGAATGAAAAACTGTTTTTT.